The following is a T cell receptor (beta chain) sequence with its context. Its target is unknown. Clones were read by immunoSEQ multiplex PCR, and TCRdb kept only the in-frame ones, dropping some. The sample records some 1,600,000 clones, nearly 99% being singletons. The sample originates from a study of shared clonotypes between healthy human individuals. Background on the study: The study used three CD4 naive, three CD4 memory, two CD8 naive and one CD8 memory plate per donor. Study-level points and caveats: When compared with the clonotypes that were shared by all four sorted-subset donors, the non-shared clonotypes turned out to have lower generation probabilities.

The CDR3 has 14 residues. Germline V gene lookup returns CDR1 SGHNT and CDR2 YYREEE (reference sequence). With 4 bases clipped from V and 6 bases from J, the junction kept 7 bases outside the gene matches. The sequencing input was naive CD4+ T cells sorted from blood. The subset: CD45RA+ positively selected. This TCR came from a man aged 25-40 years in good health. The chain recombines TRBV5-4 with TRBJ2-3; TRBD1 matches at 8 bases. DNA of the CDR3: TGTGCCAGCAGCGGGGGACAGGCCAGGGATACGCAGTATTTT. Residues: CASSGGQARDTQYF.